The 15 T cell receptor beta chains given below trace back to one sample, sequenced in a study of T-cell reconstitution after alpha-beta-depleted transplantation in children. As it was prepared, the TCRbeta library received unique molecular identifiers. TCRdb independently ran MiXCR on the PCR reads; one entry per CDR3 protein. Of roughly 790,000 distinct CDR3 sequences listed, around 17% are singletons. Specimen: PBMCs, mostly from graft donor cells, collected 360 days after TCRalphabeta/CD19-depleted stem cell transplant. All receptors come from a male patient between 5 and 17 years old who had a stem cell transplant for acute lymphoblastic leukemia, so the T cells may come from the graft donor.

V gene TRBV7-3 combines with J gene TRBJ2-6; perhaps TRBD2 as D (6 bases). There are 18 residues in the CDR3. The V gene's germline CDR1 is SGHTA and CDR2 FQGTGA. Trimming removed 1 base at V and 0 bases at J, with 13 bases between. DNA for the CDR3: TGTGCCAGCAGCTTAAGTGGCGGGACCCCCTCTGGGGCCAACGTCCTGACTTTC. This sequence encodes CASSLSGGTPSGANVLTF.

This clonotype was observed a few times. V and J are TRBV10-2 and TRBJ2-7, with D perhaps matching TRBD2 (6 bases). This CDR3 has 14 residues. Trimming cost V 5 bases and J 5 bases, with 16 bases left between them. Germline CDR1 and CDR2: WSHSY and SAAADI. The DNA for the CDR3 is TGCGCCAGCAGTATTGGGACTTCCGTCGACGAGCAGTACTTC. It specifies CASSIGTSVDEQYF.

The chain carries TRBV6-1 and TRBJ1-4, with a possible D match to TRBD1 (5 bases). The V end was cut by 2 bases, the J end by 2 bases, with 9 bases between. This CDR3 region has 15 residues. Germline values: CDR1 MNHNS, CDR2 SASEGT. The CDR3 region is CASSEYGGTNEKLFF. The CDR3 DNA follows: TGTGCCAGCAGTGAATACGGGGGGACTAATGAAAAACTGTTTTTT.

This clonotype was seen ten or more times. The J gene is TRBJ2-1, the V gene TRBV9, with D possibly matching TRBD2 (6 bases). V was pared by 7 bases and J by 6 bases, with 14 bases between. The CDR3 has 13 residues. CDR1 is SGDLS and CDR2 is YYNGEE in the germline V gene. CDR3 in amino acids: CASGASAFNEQFF. In DNA, the CDR3 is TGTGCCAGCGGGGCTAGCGCGTTCAATGAGCAGTTCTTC.

The CDR3 bases are TGCGCCAGCTACAGGGGTGATTCGGCCAAAAACATTCAGTACTTC. Its translation is CASYRGDSAKNIQYF. The chain uses TRBV5-1 and TRBJ2-4; 7 positions agree with TRBD1. The CDR3 sequence is 15 residues long. Germline lookup yields CDR1 SGHRS and CDR2 YFSETQ. V gave up 7 bases and J gave up 1 base; unmatched junction bases: 8.

The chain uses TRBV7-8 and TRBJ2-1; 14 bases align to TRBD2. Germline V gene sequence: CDR1 SGHVS, CDR2 FQNEAQ. The length of the CDR3 is 17 residues. With 5 bases clipped from V and 6 bases from J, the junction kept 9 bases outside the gene matches. CDR3 residues: CASSPQGLAGVRNEQFF. In DNA form, the CDR3 reads TGTGCCAGCAGCCCGCAGGGACTAGCGGGAGTTCGCAATGAGCAGTTCTTC.

V gene TRBV20-1 combines with J gene TRBJ2-7, with 11 nucleotides matching TRBD1. The germline CDR1 and CDR2 sequences are DFQATT and SNEGSKA (reference sequence). Trimming took 3 bases from V and 0 from J; bases not matched to a gene: 10. CDR3 length equals 17 residues. The CDR3 spells CSARPLGQGALSYEQYF. The CDR3 region has the DNA TGCAGTGCTAGGCCTCTTGGACAGGGGGCCCTCTCCTACGAGCAGTACTTC.

The V call is TRBV29-1, the J call TRBJ2-7; D remains ambiguous. Germline V gives CDR1 SQVTM, CDR2 ANQGSEA. The CDR3 runs 12 residues. The V and J ends lost 5 bases and 0 bases respectively, with 8 bases between them. CDR3 sequence: CSVLDSSYEQYF. The DNA for the CDR3 is TGCAGCGTTTTAGATAGCTCCTACGAGCAGTACTTC.

This clonotype was picked up many times. The V call is TRBV29-1, the J call TRBJ2-1, with TRBD2 as a possible D gene (5 bases). V lost 7 bases and J 7 bases, leaving 17 bases between the germline ends. The germline V gene encodes CDR1 SQVTM and CDR2 ANQGSEA. The CDR3 spans 13 residues. CDR3 residues: CSAIRTGINEQFF. In DNA, the CDR3 is TGCAGCGCCATACGGACCGGGATAAATGAGCAGTTCTTC.

At least ten counts were recorded for this clonotype. The V gene is TRBV11-1, the J gene TRBJ2-7, with 10 bases fitting TRBD2. The CDR3 contains 19 residues. With V trimmed by 4 bases and J by 0 bases, 15 bases remained unmatched. Germline-derived CDR1 and CDR2 are SGHAT and FQDESV (reference sequence). The CDR3 DNA follows: TGTGCCAGCAGCTCCAAGGGACAGTGGACTAGCGGAAGCTCCTACGAGCAGTACTTC. This codes for CASSSKGQWTSGSSYEQYF. The variable domain in full, completed from reference TRBV11-1 and TRBJ2-7, reads EAEVAQSPRYKITEKSQAVAFWCDPISGHATLYWYRQILGQGPELLVQFQDESVVDDSQLPKDRFSAERLKGVDSTLKIQPAELGDSAMYLCASSSKGQWTSGSSYEQYFGPGTRLTVT.

The V gene is TRBV12-3 or TRBV12-4, the J gene TRBJ2-7; TRBD1 matches 7 bases. V trimming: 0 bases; J trimming: 0 bases; junction bases outside the gene matches: 8. This CDR3 region has 17 residues. CDR3 residues: CASSLAMGQRSSYEQYF. Written as DNA, the CDR3 is TGTGCCAGCAGTTTAGCGATGGGACAGCGGAGCTCCTACGAGCAGTACTTC.

This clonotype was counted between two and nine times. The V call is TRBV5-1, the J call TRBJ2-5; D may be TRBD2 (5 bases). V gave up 2 bases and J gave up 0 bases, with 20 bases separating them. CDR3 length: 18 residues. Per the germline V gene, CDR1 is SGHRS and CDR2 is YFSETQ. In DNA, the CDR3 is TGCGCCAGCAGCTTACGGCCCGCCGGGGAGTCCTACCAAGAGACCCAGTACTTC. Translation: CASSLRPAGESYQETQYF.

The V gene is TRBV7-6, the J gene TRBJ2-5; 13 nucleotides agree with TRBD2. The CDR3 sequence is 21 residues long. CDR1 SGHVS and CDR2 FNYEAQ come from the germline V gene. Trimming took 5 bases from V and 2 from J; bases not matched to a gene: 20. This CDR3 reads CASSPSSGPGRLAGGQETQYF. The CDR3 DNA reads as TGTGCCAGCAGCCCGTCCAGTGGGCCCGGGCGACTAGCGGGAGGACAAGAGACCCAGTACTTC.

The chain joins TRBV9 to TRBJ2-7; 13 bases agree with TRBD2. This CDR3 spans 15 amino acids. Germline V gene sequence: CDR1 SGDLS, CDR2 YYNGEE. Trimming removed 0 bases from V and 5 bases from J; junction bases left unmatched: 2. The CDR3, as DNA: TGTGCCAGCAGCGTAGGACTAGCGGGAGGCGACGAGCAGTACTTC. Encoded protein: CASSVGLAGGDEQYF.

This clonotype occurred many times. V and J are TRBV27 and TRBJ1-5; the D gene is possibly TRBD1 (5 bases). CDR1 and CDR2 from the germline V gene are MNHEY and SMNVEV (reference sequence). CDR3 length: 15 amino acids. V lost 3 bases and J 3 bases, leaving 12 bases between the germline ends. The CDR3 here is CASSLWDGTNQPQHF. For the CDR3, the DNA is TGTGCCAGCAGTTTGTGGGACGGAACCAATCAGCCCCAGCATTTT.